This TCR beta chain was documented in a study of technical replicates of blood from a handful of donors. This table comes from immunoSEQ multiplex PCR, and its TCRdb copy is limited to in-frame clones, with some not included. The table has some 77,000 clones, about 92% seen once. This CDR3 has 15 residues. V shed 1 base and J shed 3 bases, with 13 bases lying between them. From germline, CDR1 is SGHAT and CDR2 FQNNGV. Sample: T cells isolated from PBMCs. The chain couples TRBV11-2 to TRBJ2-7; D is unresolved. The receptor was derived from a human donor in good health. The CDR3 DNA follows: TGTGCCAGCAGCTTAGTCGCCTCAGCAGGCTACGAGCAGTACTTC. Its translation: CASSLVASAGYEQYF.